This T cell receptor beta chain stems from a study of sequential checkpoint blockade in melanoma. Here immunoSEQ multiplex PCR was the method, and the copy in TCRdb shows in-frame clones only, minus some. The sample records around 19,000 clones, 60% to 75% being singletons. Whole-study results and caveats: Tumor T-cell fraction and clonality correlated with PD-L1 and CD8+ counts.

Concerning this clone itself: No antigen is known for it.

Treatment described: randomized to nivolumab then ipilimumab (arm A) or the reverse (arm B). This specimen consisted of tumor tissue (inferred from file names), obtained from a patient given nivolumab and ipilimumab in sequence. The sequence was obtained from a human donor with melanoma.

The CDR3 region has the DNA TGCGCCAGCACCCCGTACAGCTACTACGAGCAGTACTTC. Its protein is CASTPYSYYEQYF. The chain links TRBV10-2 to TRBJ2-7; no firm D call. Trimming shortened V by 7 bases and J by 3 bases, and 13 bases separated the two germline ends. Germline values: CDR1 WSHSY, CDR2 SAAADI. This CDR3 is 13 amino acids long.